A single sample is the source of the 11 T cell receptor beta chains below, sequenced in a study of T cell responses to AZD1222 COVID-19 vaccine. Here immunoSEQ multiplex PCR was the method, and the copy in TCRdb shows in-frame clones only, minus some. The sample includes roughly 150,000 clones, 88% of them seen just once. The sequencing here drew on peripheral blood, taken on day 0 of MenACWY control vaccination. Receptors originate from an adult in good health.

This clone appeared once. This sequence joins TRBV4-1 and TRBJ1-4; no clear D gene. V dropped 7 bases and J dropped 4 bases, with 7 bases sitting between them. This CDR3 is 12 amino acids long. Germline V gene lookup returns CDR1 MGHRA and CDR2 YSYEKL. This CDR3 is CASMGINEKLFF. CDR3 bases: TGCGCCAGCATGGGGATTAATGAAAAACTGTTTTTT.

The rearrangement links TRBV30 to TRBJ1-1, with unresolved D. The CDR3 sequence is 14 residues long. Germline V gene lookup returns CDR1 GTSNPN and CDR2 SVGIG (reference sequence). The V end was cut by 0 bases, the J end by 2 bases, with 10 bases between. CDR3 protein: CAWSVSPINTEAFF. CDR3 coding DNA: TGTGCCTGGAGTGTATCGCCTATCAACACTGAAGCTTTCTTT.

CDR3 in amino acids: CASSHVGNTGELFF. The CDR3 DNA is TGCGCCAGCAGCCATGTAGGGAACACCGGGGAGCTGTTTTTT. The chain has TRBV4-3 and TRBJ2-2; D is ambiguous. V was shortened by 3 bases and J by 1 base, with 6 bases between the two germline ends. The V gene's germline CDR1 is LGHNA and CDR2 YSLEER. The CDR3 totals 14 residues.

The V gene is TRBV5-1, the J gene TRBJ2-1; no definite D call. V lost 0 bases and J lost 3, with 7 bases in between. This CDR3 is 14 amino acids long. CDR1 and CDR2 from the germline V gene are SGHRS and YFSETQ. CDR3 sequence reads: CASSLDGIYNEQFF. The CDR3 region has the DNA TGCGCCAGCAGCTTGGACGGAATCTACAATGAGCAGTTCTTC.

The V and J genes are TRBV27 and TRBJ1-1; D is perhaps TRBD1 (6 bases). The CDR3 spans 16 residues. CDR1 and CDR2 from the germline V gene are MNHEY and SMNVEV (reference sequence). The ends were cut back, 6 bases at V and 1 base at J, with 18 bases in the middle. In nucleotides, the CDR3 is TGTGCCAGCAGCAACGACCCAGGGACACGGAACACTGAAGCTTTCTTT. Translated, it gives CASSNDPGTRNTEAFF.

This clone was observed a single time. This chain uses TRBV6-6 with TRBJ1-4; D unresolved. Deletions cut 3 bases from V and 2 bases from J, with 10 bases between. The germline gives CDR1 MNHNY, CDR2 SVGAGI (reference sequence). The CDR3 loop spans 15 amino acids. The CDR3 spells CASSYGLSTNEKLFF. CDR3 coding DNA: TGTGCCAGCAGTTATGGGCTCTCGACTAATGAAAAACTGTTTTTT.

In this sample, this clone turned up a few times. The chain employs TRBV19 and TRBJ2-3, with D possibly matching TRBD2 (6 bases). There are 14 residues in the CDR3. Per germline, CDR1 LNHDA and CDR2 SQIVND (reference sequence). The germline V and J ends were trimmed by 3 bases and 12 bases, with 19 bases remaining between them. CDR3 sequence: CASSMSSAGTLQYF. Written as DNA, the CDR3 is TGTGCCAGTAGTATGTCCTCCGCCGGGACTCTTCAGTATTTT.

V gene TRBV4-2 combines with J gene TRBJ1-2, with 9 bases aligning to TRBD1. Looked up from germline, CDR1 is LGHNA and CDR2 is YNFKEQ. V was clipped by 0 bases and J by 8 bases; unmatched bases: 4. The CDR3 totals 14 residues. The CDR3 is CASSQDPGQGGYTF. The CDR3 DNA sequence: TGTGCCAGCAGCCAAGATCCAGGACAGGGGGGCTACACCTTC.

The V gene is TRBV29-1, the J gene TRBJ2-7, with D possibly matching TRBD1 (5 bases). Germline CDR1 SQVTM, CDR2 ANQGSEA. Trimming removed 4 bases at V and 7 bases at J, with 17 bases between. The CDR3 consists of 13 residues. CDR3 sequence: CSVGDSQGWEQYF. The CDR3 DNA follows: TGCAGCGTTGGTGACAGCCAAGGTTGGGAGCAGTACTTC.

The rearrangement uses TRBV6-6 and TRBJ1-2; D is possibly TRBD1 (5 bases). The V end was cut by 5 bases, the J end by 4 bases, with 14 bases between. CDR1 is MNHNY, CDR2 SVGAGI, per germline (reference sequence). The CDR3 is 14 residues long. CDR3 in DNA: TGTGCCAGCAGTGTCAGACAGTCCCTCTATGGCTACACCTTC. Its protein is CASSVRQSLYGYTF.

This clone was observed a single time. The chain is built from TRBV5-6 and TRBJ2-3; maybe TRBD2 (6 bases). Trimming took 1 base from V and 2 from J, leaving 14 bases between them. Germline CDR1 is SGHDT and CDR2 is YYEEEE. The CDR3 spans 16 residues. CDR3 residues: CASSLFGGGPTDTQYF. The CDR3 nucleotides read TGTGCCAGCAGCTTGTTCGGGGGAGGACCCACAGATACGCAGTATTTT.